This T cell receptor beta chain was recorded in a study of CD4 and CD8 cells across lung adenocarcinoma regions. TCRdb independently ran MiXCR on the PCR reads; one entry per CDR3 protein. The table includes 15,000 to 20,000 distinct CDR3 sequences, 40% to 60% detected once. The patients had localized lung adenocarcinoma, a non-small cell subtype. This clonotype was observed many times. The CDR3 runs 13 residues. Germline lookup yields CDR1 MNHEY and CDR2 SVGAGI. The source material was CD8+ T cells from the margin of a lung tumor. The source of this sequence is a male donor with lung adenocarcinoma. The CD4 and CD8 labels of this study may be unreliable. The chain links TRBV6-5 to TRBJ2-1, with D possibly matching TRBD2 (6 bases). The closer fit of TRBJ2-7 to the DNA end suggests the J call may be wrong. CDR3 residues: CASSYRGMYEQYF. The CDR3 DNA reads as TGTGCCAGCAGTTACCGGGGGATGTACGAGCAGTACTTC.